A selection of T cell receptor beta chains follows, all from one sample in a study of CD8 T cells in ankylosing spondylitis. TCRdb itself ran the 5' RACE reads through MiXCR, one entry per CDR3 protein. This table holds about 440,000 distinct CDR3 sequences, 17% found once. Sequenced material: blood, either unsorted or a sorted T cell fraction (not recorded which). The origin of the receptors is a male donor with ankylosing spondylitis. The CDR3 runs from the conserved cysteine through the conserved F or W. Fields, in order: clone size, J gene, D gene, V gene, CDR3 DNA, CDR3 protein. D genes are given only for firm matches. A row's size may be missing; if present it is once, few, many or a size class.

clone size: .
J gene: TRBJ2-7
D gene: .
V gene: TRBV6-1
CDR3 DNA: TGTGCCAGCAGTCCTCGGGTTAGGTCAGGGCGCTACGAGCAGTACTTC
CDR3 protein: CASSPRVRSGRYEQYF

clone size: .
J gene: TRBJ1-4
D gene: .
V gene: TRBV2
CDR3 DNA: TGTGCCAGCAGTGAATCGGTGGTTCTCAATGAAAAACTGTTTTTT
CDR3 protein: CASSESVVLNEKLFF

clone size: .
J gene: TRBJ2-1
D gene: .
V gene: TRBV7-8
CDR3 DNA: TGTGCCACCCGACTCGGTGGGTCCTACAATGAGCAGTTCTTC
CDR3 protein: CATRLGGSYNEQFF

clone size: few
J gene: TRBJ2-4
D gene: TRBD1
V gene: TRBV6-5
CDR3 DNA: TGTGCCAGCAGTTACCCGGGACAGGGGGCGGCCAAAAACATTCAGTACTTC
CDR3 protein: CASSYPGQGAAKNIQYF

clone size: few
J gene: TRBJ2-3
D gene: .
V gene: TRBV25-1
CDR3 DNA: TGTGCCAGCAGTGAAGGGGGCGGCACCTCCGGGACAGATACGCAGTATTTT
CDR3 protein: CASSEGGGTSGTDTQYF

clone size: .
J gene: TRBJ1-2
D gene: .
V gene: TRBV2
CDR3 DNA: TGTGCCAGCAGTGTGGAGGGGGCTAACTATGGCTACACCTTC
CDR3 protein: CASSVEGANYGYTF

clone size: .
J gene: TRBJ2-5
D gene: .
V gene: TRBV7-6
CDR3 DNA: TGTGCCAGCAGCTTAGACATTCCGGGGGTTTTAGCGGAGACCCAGTACTTC
CDR3 protein: CASSLDIPGVLAETQYF

clone size: many
J gene: TRBJ1-1
D gene: .
V gene: TRBV5-1
CDR3 DNA: TGCGCCAGCAGCTTGACAGGGAGGAACACTGAAGCTTTCTTT
CDR3 protein: CASSLTGRNTEAFF

clone size: .
J gene: TRBJ2-7
D gene: .
V gene: TRBV3-1
CDR3 DNA: TGTGCCACCAGCCGCCAGACAGCCTACGAGCAGTACTTC
CDR3 protein: CATSRQTAYEQYF

clone size: .
J gene: TRBJ2-7
D gene: TRBD2
V gene: TRBV12-3/TRBV12-4
CDR3 DNA: TGTGCCAGCAGTCCCTGGGTAGCGGGGGTGCGAGAGCAGTACTTC
CDR3 protein: CASSPWVAGVREQYF

clone size: .
J gene: TRBJ2-7
D gene: TRBD2
V gene: TRBV20-1
CDR3 DNA: TGCAGTGCCCGATGGCGGGAGCGCGAGCAGTACTTC
CDR3 protein: CSARWREREQYF

clone size: .
J gene: TRBJ2-1
D gene: .
V gene: TRBV9
CDR3 DNA: TGTGCCAGCAGCGTGGATCCCTCCCCCCTCAATGAGCAGTTCTTC
CDR3 protein: CASSVDPSPLNEQFF

clone size: .
J gene: TRBJ1-4
D gene: .
V gene: TRBV20-1
CDR3 DNA: TGCAGTGCTAGAGGGGGGCGCGATGAAAAACTGTTTTTT
CDR3 protein: CSARGGRDEKLFF

clone size: .
J gene: TRBJ1-5
D gene: TRBD1
V gene: TRBV7-8
CDR3 DNA: TGTGCCAGCAGCTTAGACGGGACAGGGCTAAGCAATCAGCCCCAGCATTTT
CDR3 protein: CASSLDGTGLSNQPQHF

clone size: .
J gene: TRBJ1-1
D gene: TRBD1
V gene: TRBV7-2
CDR3 DNA: TGTGCCAGCAGCTCGGACACAGGGGCCTTGCGAGCTTTCTTT
CDR3 protein: CASSSDTGALRAFF

clone size: .
J gene: TRBJ2-7
D gene: .
V gene: TRBV29-1
CDR3 DNA: TGCAGCGTCGAGTGGGCAGGGAGCTACGAGCAGTACTTC
CDR3 protein: CSVEWAGSYEQYF

clone size: few
J gene: TRBJ1-1
D gene: TRBD1
V gene: TRBV6-2/TRBV6-3
CDR3 DNA: TGTGCCACCAGGACAGGGCCCGAAGCTTTCTTT
CDR3 protein: CATRTGPEAFF

clone size: many
J gene: TRBJ1-5
D gene: .
V gene: TRBV12-3/TRBV12-4
CDR3 DNA: TGTGCCAGCGGTCGGGGGCAACAGCCCCAGCATTTT
CDR3 protein: CASGRGQQPQHF

clone size: many
J gene: TRBJ2-5
D gene: .
V gene: TRBV12-3/TRBV12-4
CDR3 DNA: TGTGCCAGCAGTTTAGACAGCATCCAAGAGACCCAGTACTTC
CDR3 protein: CASSLDSIQETQYF

clone size: .
J gene: TRBJ1-3
D gene: TRBD1
V gene: TRBV7-9
CDR3 DNA: TGTGCCAGCAGCCCCGGACAGGGGGACTCTGGAAACACCATATATTTT
CDR3 protein: CASSPGQGDSGNTIYF

clone size: many
J gene: TRBJ2-1
D gene: TRBD2
V gene: TRBV24-1
CDR3 DNA: TGTGCCACCTCTAGCGGGAGGGTGAATGAGCAGTTCTTC
CDR3 protein: CATSSGRVNEQFF

clone size: many
J gene: TRBJ1-1
D gene: .
V gene: TRBV12-3/TRBV12-4
CDR3 DNA: TGTGCCAGCAGCCCTCCCTCTTTCTTT
CDR3 protein: CASSPPSFF

clone size: .
J gene: TRBJ2-1
D gene: TRBD2
V gene: TRBV4-1
CDR3 DNA: TGCGCCAGCAGCCAAGATGGGGCGGGGGGCAGCTACAATGAGCAGTTCTTC
CDR3 protein: CASSQDGAGGSYNEQFF

clone size: .
J gene: TRBJ2-1
D gene: TRBD2
V gene: TRBV4-2
CDR3 DNA: TGTGCCAGCAGCCGACTTCTAGCGGGAGCCTTCAATGAGCAGTTCTTC
CDR3 protein: CASSRLLAGAFNEQFF

clone size: many
J gene: TRBJ2-7
D gene: TRBD2
V gene: TRBV5-1
CDR3 DNA: TGCGCCAGCAGCTTGGATGCGGGGGGAGCCTACGAGCAGTACTTC
CDR3 protein: CASSLDAGGAYEQYF

clone size: few
J gene: TRBJ1-6
D gene: .
V gene: TRBV5-4
CDR3 DNA: TGTGCCAGCAGCCCAACGAGAGGGGATTCACCCCTCCACTTT
CDR3 protein: CASSPTRGDSPLHF

clone size: few
J gene: TRBJ2-7
D gene: .
V gene: TRBV7-2
CDR3 DNA: TGTGCCAGCAGCTTAGGGGCGGAGGTCGAGCAGTACTTC
CDR3 protein: CASSLGAEVEQYF

clone size: .
J gene: TRBJ2-2
D gene: TRBD1
V gene: TRBV6-1
CDR3 DNA: TGTGCCAGCAGCCCCCTCGACAGGGTGAACACCGGGGAGCTGTTTTTT
CDR3 protein: CASSPLDRVNTGELFF

clone size: .
J gene: TRBJ2-5
D gene: TRBD2
V gene: TRBV6-1
CDR3 DNA: TGTGCCAGCAGTGAACTCCTTCGGACTAGCGGGAGAGAGACCCAGTACTTC
CDR3 protein: CASSELLRTSGRETQYF

clone size: few
J gene: TRBJ2-7
D gene: .
V gene: TRBV6-2/TRBV6-3
CDR3 DNA: TGTGCCAGCAGAATGATAGCAGGGGTCTCCTACGAGCAGTACTTC
CDR3 protein: CASRMIAGVSYEQYF

clone size: .
J gene: TRBJ1-1
D gene: .
V gene: TRBV5-4
CDR3 DNA: TGTGCCAGCAGCTCAACGGCTGGGGTGAACACTGAAGCTTTCTTT
CDR3 protein: CASSSTAGVNTEAFF

clone size: few
J gene: TRBJ2-5
D gene: TRBD1
V gene: TRBV2
CDR3 DNA: TGTGCCAGCAGTGAAAGGGGGCTTCACAGGGAGACCCAGTACTTC
CDR3 protein: CASSERGLHRETQYF

clone size: few
J gene: TRBJ2-6
D gene: .
V gene: TRBV2
CDR3 DNA: TGTGCCAGCAGTGGTGCCAACTCTGGGGCCAACGTCCTGACTTTC
CDR3 protein: CASSGANSGANVLTF

clone size: many
J gene: TRBJ2-3
D gene: .
V gene: TRBV7-3
CDR3 DNA: TGTGCCAGCAGCTTAACGTCTGCGATGACAGATACGCAGTATTTT
CDR3 protein: CASSLTSAMTDTQYF

clone size: many
J gene: TRBJ2-1
D gene: .
V gene: TRBV4-1
CDR3 DNA: TGCGCCAGCAGCCAGGCGCTAGCAGCCTACAATGAGCAGTTCTTC
CDR3 protein: CASSQALAAYNEQFF

clone size: .
J gene: TRBJ2-2
D gene: .
V gene: TRBV21-1
CDR3 DNA: TGTGCCAGCAGCAACGGGGACGGCAACACCGGGGAGCTGTTTTTT
CDR3 protein: CASSNGDGNTGELFF

clone size: .
J gene: TRBJ2-5
D gene: TRBD1
V gene: TRBV5-1
CDR3 DNA: TGCGCCAGCAGCGCCCGGACAGGGTCCCAAGAGACCCAGTACTTC
CDR3 protein: CASSARTGSQETQYF

clone size: few
J gene: TRBJ2-1
D gene: TRBD1
V gene: TRBV29-1
CDR3 DNA: TGCAGCGTTGACAGACAGGGCAATGAGCAGTTCTTC
CDR3 protein: CSVDRQGNEQFF

clone size: many
J gene: TRBJ2-1
D gene: TRBD2
V gene: TRBV20-1
CDR3 DNA: TGCAGTGCACTAGCGGGGGACAGCTCCTACAATGAGCAGTTCTTC
CDR3 protein: CSALAGDSSYNEQFF

clone size: few
J gene: TRBJ1-2
D gene: .
V gene: TRBV5-1
CDR3 DNA: TGCGCCAGCAGGAGGGACTCCCAAGCTAACTATGGCTACACCTTC
CDR3 protein: CASRRDSQANYGYTF

clone size: few
J gene: TRBJ2-3
D gene: .
V gene: TRBV6-2/TRBV6-3
CDR3 DNA: TGTGCCAGCAGTTACGTTGCGGTAGATACGCAGTATTTT
CDR3 protein: CASSYVAVDTQYF

clone size: .
J gene: TRBJ2-7
D gene: .
V gene: TRBV5-6
CDR3 DNA: TGTGCCAGCAGCTATGGGACCCGACGACGGGAGCAGTACTTC
CDR3 protein: CASSYGTRRREQYF

clone size: few
J gene: TRBJ2-3
D gene: .
V gene: TRBV7-3
CDR3 DNA: TGTGCCAGCAGCTTAACTGGCGCTCTCACAGATACGCAGTATTTT
CDR3 protein: CASSLTGALTDTQYF

clone size: few
J gene: TRBJ2-1
D gene: TRBD1
V gene: TRBV7-2
CDR3 DNA: TGTGCCAGCAGCCCCTCGGACAGGGGATCCTACAATGAGCAGTTCTTC
CDR3 protein: CASSPSDRGSYNEQFF

clone size: few
J gene: TRBJ2-1
D gene: TRBD1
V gene: TRBV6-5
CDR3 DNA: TGTGCCAGCAGTTACCAGGGACAGGGGTTCGATGAGCAGTTCTTC
CDR3 protein: CASSYQGQGFDEQFF

clone size: few
J gene: TRBJ1-1
D gene: TRBD1
V gene: TRBV3-1
CDR3 DNA: TGTGCCAGCAGCCAAGGCCTGGGGACAGGGGAGACTGAAGCTTTCTTT
CDR3 protein: CASSQGLGTGETEAFF

clone size: .
J gene: TRBJ1-1
D gene: .
V gene: TRBV20-1
CDR3 DNA: TGCAGTGCGCCCGGGACACTGAACACTGAAGCTTTCTTT
CDR3 protein: CSAPGTLNTEAFF

clone size: .
J gene: TRBJ2-3
D gene: TRBD1
V gene: TRBV7-9
CDR3 DNA: TGTGCCAGCAGCCCATGGACAGGGGGCGGTTTAGATACGCAGTATTTT
CDR3 protein: CASSPWTGGGLDTQYF

clone size: few
J gene: TRBJ1-2
D gene: .
V gene: TRBV7-2
CDR3 DNA: TGTGCCAGCAGCTTATGGGCAGGGGAAGCCTATGGCTACACCTTC
CDR3 protein: CASSLWAGEAYGYTF

clone size: few
J gene: TRBJ2-6
D gene: .
V gene: TRBV6-4
CDR3 DNA: TGTGCCAGCAGTACTACCCTGACACGAAGAGACTCTGGGGCCAACGTCCTGACTTTC
CDR3 protein: CASSTTLTRRDSGANVLTF

clone size: .
J gene: TRBJ2-7
D gene: TRBD2
V gene: TRBV11-3
CDR3 DNA: TGTGCCAGCAGCTCACTAGCGGGGACCTACGAGCAGTACTTC
CDR3 protein: CASSSLAGTYEQYF